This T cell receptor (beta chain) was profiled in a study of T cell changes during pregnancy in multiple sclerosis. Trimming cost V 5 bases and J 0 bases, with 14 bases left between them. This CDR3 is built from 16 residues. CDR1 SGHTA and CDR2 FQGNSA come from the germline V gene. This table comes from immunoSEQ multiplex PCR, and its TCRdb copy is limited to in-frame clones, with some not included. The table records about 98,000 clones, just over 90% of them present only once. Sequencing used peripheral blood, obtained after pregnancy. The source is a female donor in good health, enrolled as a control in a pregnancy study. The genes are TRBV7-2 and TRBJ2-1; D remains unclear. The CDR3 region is CASSPRPGFSYNEQFF. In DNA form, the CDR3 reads TGTGCCAGCAGCCCCAGACCAGGCTTCTCCTACAATGAGCAGTTCTTC.